This note documents a single T cell receptor beta chain sequence. The antigen is unknown. The libraries of TRB cDNA were prepared using 5' RACE with UMI labels. TCRdb reprocessed the 5' RACE reads and reports one entry per CDR3 protein, with no DNA. The sample data list about 130,000 distinct CDR3 sequences. The data were obtained in a study of CXCR3-negative and CXCR3-positive naive CD8 T cells. This CDR3 region has 17 residues. From germline, CDR1 is KGHDR and CDR2 SFDVKD. Study conclusions and caveats: Cryopreservation partially lowered CXCR3 expression, so most assays used fresh PBMCs.

This TCR was recovered from a human donor in good health. Some clones in this sample may be carry-over from other donors' samples. Input material: naive CXCR3- CD8+ T cells from blood. Subset here: CD45RO-CCR7+CD27+CD95- naive CD8+ T cells lacking CXCR3 (TNR3-). The genes are TRBV24-1 and TRBJ2-2; no DNA is available, so the TRBD1 call from TCRdb remains unchecked. The CDR3 reads CATSEDTWDGNTGELFF.